This T cell receptor beta chain stems from a study of cytomegalovirus exposure and HLA in healthy donors (dated by TCRdb to the late 2010s). In terms of the full investigation: In an earlier analysis of roughly 590 of the donors, under 300 Gb of sequence data and 117 million unique TCR beta sequences from roughly 190 million T cells were reported. An early release covering around 630 HLA-typed donors comprised about 320 gigabases of sequencing data and about 90 million unique TCR sequences. Among the roughly 410 genotyped donors, around 81% belonged to the genetic ancestry cluster associated with self-reported Caucasian donors. The study aimed to test whether signatures of past pathogen exposure could be identified by cataloging public T cell receptors. The T cell repertoires of 666 subjects were profiled by immunosequencing and related to cytomegalovirus serostatus. A separate validation cohort of 100 to 150 different subjects was used in addition to the 666-subject first cohort. The study combined high-throughput TCR immunosequencing, statistical association of individual TCRs with disease status, and machine learning to predict cytomegalovirus infection status. A later analysis re-examined previously published TCR beta repertoires from 610 or so donors and added high-resolution HLA genotyping to investigate patterns of TCR occurrence. Rather than drawing on any new phenotypic data, the later analysis identified candidate immune exposures from TCR beta sequences and the way those sequences occurred across donors. An earlier analysis of around 540 of the donors applied high-throughput TCR beta sequencing to assess whether each TCR beta V gene segment acted as functional or pseudogenic. Donor age, sex, ethnicity and CMV serostatus were compiled alongside the repertoire data. In a later genetic analysis, genome-wide SNP genotypes for about 55% of the roughly 700 donors were used, and that subset was treated as a discovery cohort. All discovery cohort repertoires had been generated on a single sequencing platform. Class I and class II HLA loci were covered by the typing at four-digit resolution. Typing coverage varied by locus: roughly 629-640 donors for A, B, C, DRB1 and DQB1; approximately 520 for DQA1; nearly 610 for DPA1; approximately 470 for DPB1. About five DR-DQ haplotypes were handled as single units for association and clustering, since linkage in the cohort was strong. Among almost 400 genotyped donors of the cohort, an average of around 240,000 unique TCR beta nucleotide sequences were sequenced per donor, about a sixth of them non-productive.

Measured from the cysteine to the phenylalanine, the CDR3 is 13 residues long. Only the CDR3 DNA is retained, 39 bases long and in frame from the first base. Taken from the germline V gene, the CDR1 and CDR2 loops are MNHEY and SVGAGI. The library came from the immunoSEQ multiplex PCR assay. For the multiplex PCR, a mixture combining 60 forward primers for TCR Vbeta segments and 13 reverse primers for TCR Jbeta segments was used. A multiplex PCR assay on genomic DNA amplified the CDR3 region of rearranged TCR beta genes. On the Illumina HiSeq System, the amplified TCR beta libraries were sequenced as 87-base-pair reads. The authors processed their data as follows. A later analysis tallied roughly 80 million unique TCR beta chains across the 650 to 750 repertoires, and roughly 11 million of those chains were shared by two or more donors. A nearest-neighbor algorithm error-corrected the raw reads and collapsed the reads into unique sequences, merging closely related sequences to remove PCR and sequencing errors. V, D and J gene segments were assigned by aligning CDR3 sequences to IMGT reference sequences. Each retained sequence needed at least a six-nucleotide match to both a V gene segment and a J gene segment. A rearrangement counted as productive if the CDR3 had no stop codons and remained in frame with V and J, and every other rearrangement counted as non-productive. CDR3 was defined by IMGT convention, running from the second conserved V-encoded cysteine to the conserved J-encoded phenylalanine. Sequences without an unambiguous match to a single V gene segment were excluded from the earlier analysis of over 500 of the donors. An earlier analysis of several hundred of the donors called V segments functional above 56.7% productive rearrangements and segregating when the between-donor standard deviation exceeded 5%. A statistical classification framework was built for diagnosing cytomegalovirus status from the catalog of TCR beta chain sequences. A later analysis assigned V and J genes by comparing TCR nucleotide sequences with IMGT/GENE-DB human TR gene sequences. The TCRdist pipeline was used in a later analysis to assign CDR3 sequences and most-parsimonious VDJ recombination scenarios. In a later analysis, each TCR beta chain was defined by its CDR3 amino acid sequence together with its V-gene family, and reads lacking a unique V-gene family were excluded. As a way to deal with suspected cross-contamination and a sequencing artifact, a later analysis dropped approximately 570 nucleotide sequences that were highly shared and had low generation probability. In a later analysis, a clonal expansion index was calculated for each public chain from normalized within-repertoire ranks of inferred template counts. In a later analysis, generation probabilities were computed with a VDJ recombination model fitted to out-of-frame rearrangements, and the resulting probabilities were checked against IGoR. Hypergeometric tests were used in a later analysis to score TCR-TCR, TCR-HLA and TCR-CMV co-occurrence, with a repertoire-size bias correction applied to the TCR pairs. To estimate false discovery rates, a later analysis permuted the HLA or CMV assignments 20 times. In a later analysis, co-occurring TCRs were grouped with DBSCAN, and TCRdist sequence similarity was added when clustering was performed within HLA-allele-positive subsets. For co-occurrence clustering, repertoires with fewer than 30,000 or more than 120,000 public chains were excluded, along with about five repertoires with anomalous nucleotide sharing. This immuneACCESS table, as held by TCRdb, lists in-frame sequences with V and J called but not all clones. Of the missing ones, under half trace to an unresolved V gene in checked studies; the others have no known cause. V, J and clone size are taken as reported in that table, and D and trimming were inferred from the DNA itself. This sample has about 150,000 clones in its table, and roughly 74% of those were observed once. The leading ten clones occupy about 11% of the sample.

The cohort was made up of 650 to 700 healthy bone marrow donors. All cohort members were sampled while nominally healthy, although unrecorded immune exposures were likely present. The donor tested CMV seropositive, placing the donor among the roughly 300 seropositive members of the cohort. A peripheral blood sample was collected from each donor, and TCR beta sequencing was performed on peripheral blood mononuclear cells. Genomic DNA was extracted from the blood cell samples with the Qiagen DNeasy Blood Extraction Kit. Concerning this clone itself: Its antigen specificity is not known. One base away there is no much larger clone; base qualities are not given.

What the authors observed across the whole study: Presence/absence analyses assumed roughly uniform sequencing depth across donors, an assumption that may not hold. CMV serostatus was the only immune exposure information available for the cohort. The 87-base-pair reads could not distinguish some IMGT-functional V segments, including TRBV6-2 and TRBV6-3, so those segments were excluded. Cytomegalovirus status was reported to be diagnosed by the classifier with high specificity and sensitivity in both the original and validation cohorts. Linkage disequilibrium might explain the correlated functional status among segregating V segments, but an unknown experimental factor could not be excluded. According to a later analysis, TCR association rates differed among HLA loci, with DRB1 alleles showing the most associated TCRs and HLA-C alleles showing the fewest. Broadly in line with IMGT annotations, most TCR beta V segments showed up in productive rearrangements about 87% or about 30% of the time in an earlier analysis of approximately 600 of the donors. A few of the identified cytomegalovirus-associated TCR beta chains were confirmed in vitro to be specific for cytomegalovirus antigens. The study gave a list of some 150 TCR beta chains associated with cytomegalovirus. A further reported finding was that TCR beta sequences accurately predicted the HLA-A and HLA-B alleles for most subjects in the first cohort. At a false discovery rate of 0.05, a later analysis linked fewer than 20,000 TCR beta sequences to specific HLA alleles. The authors suggested that the approach could potentially be extended to other disease states and immunological phenotypes. A cluster of highly shared sequence variants was judged likely to represent a technical artifact of the sequencing pipeline. While some public TCRs were present in many individuals, most TCR sequences turned up only very rarely across donors. Because counts were too low, seventeen rarely observed V segments, including chromosome 9 orphons, were excluded from the earlier analysis of 587 of the donors. A later genetic analysis associated a missense DCLRE1C variant with V-gene and J-gene trimming of TCR beta chains, and an independent cohort replicated the association. A later analysis reported that several top co-occurrence clusters appeared linked to parvovirus B19, influenza, CMV and Epstein-Barr virus. When HLA alleles, especially DR and DQ, strongly co-occurred, TCR associations were difficult to assign to individual alleles. This cohort had only TCR beta chains sequenced, and the lack of alpha or paired-chain data limited which features could be detected. Because HLA typing was unavailable for some donors at each locus, only the typed subset was used in association tests. In a later analysis, HLA-associated TCR beta chains showed more clonal expansion and lower generation probabilities than non-associated chains that were equally common. In a later analysis, most CMV-associated TCR beta chains were found to appear HLA-restricted, with HLA associations seemingly driven largely by CMV exposure. In a later genetic analysis, fewer N-insertions in productive TCRs were reported among donors in an Asian-associated ancestry cluster than the roughly 700-donor mean.

In this chain, TRBV6-5 is recombined with TRBJ2-5; the D gene remains uncertain. The DNA end is more similar to TRBJ2-7, so the J call may be wrong. The TCR comes from a man between 18 and 29 years old in good health and CMV-seropositive. The source material was PBMCs. The DNA reads TGTGCCAGCAGTTACGGGCGCGCTACCGAGCAGTACTTC. This translates into CASSYGRATEQYF.